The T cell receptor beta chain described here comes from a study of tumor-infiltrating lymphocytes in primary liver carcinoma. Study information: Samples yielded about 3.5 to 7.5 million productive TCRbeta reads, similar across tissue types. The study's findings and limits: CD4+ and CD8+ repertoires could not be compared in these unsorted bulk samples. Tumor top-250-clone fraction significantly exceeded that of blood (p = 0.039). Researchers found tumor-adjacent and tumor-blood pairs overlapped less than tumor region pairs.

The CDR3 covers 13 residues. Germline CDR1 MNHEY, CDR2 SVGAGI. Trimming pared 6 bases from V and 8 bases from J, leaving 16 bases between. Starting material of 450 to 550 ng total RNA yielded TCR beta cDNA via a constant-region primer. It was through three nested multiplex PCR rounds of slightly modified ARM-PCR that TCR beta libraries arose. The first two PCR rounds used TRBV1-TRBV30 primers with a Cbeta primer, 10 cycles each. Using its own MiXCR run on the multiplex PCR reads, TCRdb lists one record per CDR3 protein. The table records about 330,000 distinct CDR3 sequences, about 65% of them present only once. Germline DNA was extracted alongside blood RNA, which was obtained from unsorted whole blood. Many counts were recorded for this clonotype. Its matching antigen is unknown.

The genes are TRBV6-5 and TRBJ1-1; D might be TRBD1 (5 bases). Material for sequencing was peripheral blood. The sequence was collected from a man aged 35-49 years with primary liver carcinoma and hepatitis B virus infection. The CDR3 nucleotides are TGTGCCAGCAGCGCCGGCCAGGGTTTGGAAGCTTTCTTT. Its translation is CASSAGQGLEAFF.